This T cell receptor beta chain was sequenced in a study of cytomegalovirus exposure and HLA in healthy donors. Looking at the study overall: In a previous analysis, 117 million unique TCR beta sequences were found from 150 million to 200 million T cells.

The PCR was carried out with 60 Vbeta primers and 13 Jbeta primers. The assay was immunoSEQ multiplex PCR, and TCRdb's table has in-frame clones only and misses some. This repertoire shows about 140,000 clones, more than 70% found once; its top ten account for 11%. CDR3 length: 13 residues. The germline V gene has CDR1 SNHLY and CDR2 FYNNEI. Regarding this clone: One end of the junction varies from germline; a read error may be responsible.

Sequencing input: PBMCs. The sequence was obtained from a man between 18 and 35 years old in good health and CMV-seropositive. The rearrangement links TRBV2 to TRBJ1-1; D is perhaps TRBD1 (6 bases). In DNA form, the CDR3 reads TGTGCCAGCAGATTTACAGGGAACGCTGAAGCTTTCTTT. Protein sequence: CASRFTGNAEAFF.